In this sample, the clone carrying this T cell receptor (beta chain) turned up many times. Its specificity is unknown. The data were obtained in a study of identical twins. Study-level points and caveats: Memory repertoires showed no such pattern, whereas abundant cord blood beta clonotypes carried fewer insertions.

Trimming removed 5 bases from V and 0 bases from J, with 14 bases in between. Looked up from germline, CDR1 is DFQATT and CDR2 is SNEGSKA (reference sequence). The CDR3 contains 14 residues. TCRdb fed the 5' RACE reads into MiXCR, producing one record per CDR3 protein. The table includes around 300,000 distinct CDR3 sequences, approximately 8.5% detected once. Another study also made use of these data, one on yellow fever vaccine responses in identical twins.

The clonotype originates from a young woman in good health. Input material: memory (CD45RO+) T cells sorted from blood. The gene calls are TRBV20-1 and TRBJ2-7; the D is unclear. CDR3 protein: CSAPRTPSSYEQYF. The CDR3, as DNA: TGCAGTGCTCCCCGGACCCCAAGCTCCTACGAGCAGTACTTC.